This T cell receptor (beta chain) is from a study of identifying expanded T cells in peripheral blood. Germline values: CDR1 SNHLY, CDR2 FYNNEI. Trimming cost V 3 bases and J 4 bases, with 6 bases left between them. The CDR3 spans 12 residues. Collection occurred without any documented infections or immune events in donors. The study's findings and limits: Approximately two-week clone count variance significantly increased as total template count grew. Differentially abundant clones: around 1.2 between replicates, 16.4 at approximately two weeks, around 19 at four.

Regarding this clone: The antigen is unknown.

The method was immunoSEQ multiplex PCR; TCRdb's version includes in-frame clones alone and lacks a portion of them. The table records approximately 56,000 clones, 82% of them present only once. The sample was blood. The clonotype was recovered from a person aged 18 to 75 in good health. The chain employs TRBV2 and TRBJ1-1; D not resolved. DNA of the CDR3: TGTGCCAGCAGTGAGTCCACCACTGAAGCTTTCTTT. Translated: CASSESTTEAFF. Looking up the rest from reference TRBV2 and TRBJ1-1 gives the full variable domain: EPEVTQTPSHQVTQMGQEVILRCVPISNHLYFYWYRQILGQKVEFLVSFYNNEISEKSEIFDDQFSVERPDGSNFTLKIRSTKLEDSAMYFCASSESTTEAFFGQGTRLTVV.